The 9 T cell receptor beta chains below were found in one sample sequenced in a study of blood T cell repertoires in COVID-19. The data were produced by immunoSEQ multiplex PCR, yet TCRdb's version contains in-frame clones alone and is incomplete. The sample consists of over 85,000 clones, 70% to 90% of them appearing once. The sequenced material came from peripheral blood. The receptors stem from a man in his fifties or sixties with active COVID-19.

This clone is labeled as medium-sized. The genes are TRBV19 and TRBJ1-4; 9 bases agree with TRBD1. The length of the CDR3 is 13 residues. Per the germline V gene, CDR1 is LNHDA and CDR2 is SQIVND (reference sequence). Trimming took 5 bases from V and 15 from J; bases not matched to a gene: 10. CDR3 amino acids: CASSPGTGFGLFF. The CDR3 DNA sequence: TGTGCCAGTAGTCCCGGGACAGGGTTTGGATTGTTTTTT.

This chain joins TRBV7-2 and TRBJ2-3; 9 nucleotides line up with TRBD2. The CDR3 runs 15 residues. Trimming cost V 1 base and J 6 bases; bases outside gene matches: 5. Germline values: CDR1 SGHTA, CDR2 FQGNSA. CDR3 protein: CASSLVAAGGDTQYF. The DNA for the CDR3 is TGTGCCAGCAGCTTAGTAGCAGCGGGGGGTGATACGCAGTATTTT.

This clone was observed a single time. The CDR3 region is CASGLSRLNEQFF. The CDR3 DNA reads as TGTGCTAGTGGTTTGAGCAGGCTGAATGAGCAGTTCTTC. The V and J genes are TRBV12-5 and TRBJ2-1; D is ambiguous. Germline V CDR1 and CDR2: LGHNT, FRNRAP. Trimming took 2 bases from V and 7 from J, leaving 9 bases between them. CDR3 length: 13 amino acids.

This rearrangement joins TRBV5-4 to TRBJ2-1; 14 bases match TRBD2. Germline CDR1 and CDR2: SGHNT and YYREEE (reference sequence). The CDR3 runs to 18 residues. After removal of 4 bases from V and 10 bases from J, the junction contained 16 bases not matched to a gene. This chain's CDR3 is CASSQFSRGLAGGKEQFF. Written as DNA, the CDR3 is TGTGCCAGCAGCCAATTCAGTCGTGGACTAGCGGGGGGAAAGGAGCAGTTCTTC.

The J gene is TRBJ1-6, the V gene TRBV10-3, with TRBD1 matching over 10 bases. This CDR3 has 14 residues. CDR1 ENHRY and CDR2 SYGVKD come from the germline V gene. With 7 bases clipped from V and 10 bases from J, the junction kept 7 bases outside the gene matches. CDR3 DNA sequence: TGTGCCATCAATGACAGGGGGCCTAACTCACCCCTCCACTTT. Amino acids: CAINDRGPNSPLHF.

The chain is built from TRBV5-8 and TRBJ2-1; weak D call: TRBD1 (7 bases). Germline assignment: CDR1 SGHTS and CDR2 YDEGEE. Trimming took 4 bases from V and 0 from J, leaving 14 bases between them. The CDR3 is made up of 16 amino acids. In nucleotides, the CDR3 is TGTGCCAGCAGCCGGACAGGAGGGAGCTCCTACAATGAGCAGTTCTTC. This encodes CASSRTGGSSYNEQFF.

This clone was counted between two and nine times. The V call is TRBV7-2, the J call TRBJ2-3; no firm D call. CDR3 size: 11 residues. The germline V gene encodes CDR1 SGHTA and CDR2 FQGNSA. The V end was cut by 3 bases, the J end by 4 bases, with 2 bases between. CDR3 sequence: CASSFSDTQYF. DNA for the CDR3: TGTGCCAGCAGCTTCTCAGATACGCAGTATTTT.

This chain connects TRBV19 to TRBJ1-5; D remains ambiguous. Per the germline V gene, CDR1 is LNHDA and CDR2 is SQIVND (reference sequence). Trimming left V 4 bases short and J 5 bases short, with 12 bases between. CDR3 length: 14 residues. CDR3: CASSTGRGDQPQHF. In DNA form, the CDR3 reads TGTGCCAGTAGTACCGGACGGGGAGATCAGCCCCAGCATTTT.

This chain links TRBV7-9 with TRBJ1-1; D is perhaps TRBD1 (5 bases). CDR1 SEHNR and CDR2 FQNEAQ come from the germline V gene (reference sequence). CDR3 length: 13 amino acids. V shed 2 bases and J shed 1 base, with 5 bases lying between them. CDR3 loop: CASSLTGNTEAFF. In DNA, the CDR3 is TGTGCCAGCAGCTTAACAGGGAACACTGAAGCTTTCTTT.